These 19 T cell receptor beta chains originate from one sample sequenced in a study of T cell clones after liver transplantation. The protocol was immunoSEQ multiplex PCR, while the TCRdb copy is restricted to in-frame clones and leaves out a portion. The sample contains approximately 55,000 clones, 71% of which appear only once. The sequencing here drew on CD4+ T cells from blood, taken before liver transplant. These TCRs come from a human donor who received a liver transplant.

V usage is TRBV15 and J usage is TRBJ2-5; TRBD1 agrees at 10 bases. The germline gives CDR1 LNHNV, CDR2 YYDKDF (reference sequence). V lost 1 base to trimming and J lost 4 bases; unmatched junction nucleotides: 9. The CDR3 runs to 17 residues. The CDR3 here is CATSRGLRDRGRETQYF. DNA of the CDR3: TGTGCCACCAGCAGAGGCCTCCGAGACAGGGGGCGAGAGACCCAGTACTTC.

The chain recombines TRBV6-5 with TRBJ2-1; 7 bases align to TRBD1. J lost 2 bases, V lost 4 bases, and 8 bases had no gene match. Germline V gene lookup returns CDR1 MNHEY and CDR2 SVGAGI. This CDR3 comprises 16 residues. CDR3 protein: CASSWGQRLTYNEQFF. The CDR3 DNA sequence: TGTGCCAGCAGTTGGGGACAGAGACTAACCTACAATGAGCAGTTCTTC.

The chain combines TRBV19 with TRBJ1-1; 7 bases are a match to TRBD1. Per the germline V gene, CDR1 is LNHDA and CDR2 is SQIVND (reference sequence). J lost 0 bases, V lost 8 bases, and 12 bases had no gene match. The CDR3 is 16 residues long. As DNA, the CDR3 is TGTGCCAGTTCCGGACAGGCGACAAAACTGAACACTGAAGCTTTCTTT. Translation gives CASSGQATKLNTEAFF.

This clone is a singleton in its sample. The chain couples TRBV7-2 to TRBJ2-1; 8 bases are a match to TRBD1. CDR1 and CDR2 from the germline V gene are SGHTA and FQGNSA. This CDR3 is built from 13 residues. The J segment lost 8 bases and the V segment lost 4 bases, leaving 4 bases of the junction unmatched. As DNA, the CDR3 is TGTGCCAGCAGCTCAGGGGGCGGCGATGAGCAGTTCTTC. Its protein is CASSSGGGDEQFF.

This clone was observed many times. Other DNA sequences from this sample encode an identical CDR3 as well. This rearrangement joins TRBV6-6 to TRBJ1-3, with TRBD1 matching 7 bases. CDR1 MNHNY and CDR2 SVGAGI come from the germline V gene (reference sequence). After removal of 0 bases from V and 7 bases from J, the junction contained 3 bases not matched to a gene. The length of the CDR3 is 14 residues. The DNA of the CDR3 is TGTGCCAGCAGTTACTCACAAGGGGGCAACACCATATATTTT. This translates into CASSYSQGGNTIYF.

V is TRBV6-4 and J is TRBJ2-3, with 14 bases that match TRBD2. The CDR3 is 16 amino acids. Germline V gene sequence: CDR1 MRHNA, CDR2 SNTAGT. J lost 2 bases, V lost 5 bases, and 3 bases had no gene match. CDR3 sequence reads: CASSPGLAGATDTQYF. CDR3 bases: TGTGCCAGCAGTCCGGGACTAGCGGGGGCCACAGATACGCAGTATTTT.

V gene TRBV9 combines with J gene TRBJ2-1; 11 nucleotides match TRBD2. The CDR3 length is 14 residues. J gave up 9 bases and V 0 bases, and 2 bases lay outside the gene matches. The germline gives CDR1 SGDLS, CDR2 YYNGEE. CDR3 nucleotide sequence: TGTGCCAGCAGCGTAGAACTAGCGGGGGTTGAGCAGTTCTTC. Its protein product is CASSVELAGVEQFF.

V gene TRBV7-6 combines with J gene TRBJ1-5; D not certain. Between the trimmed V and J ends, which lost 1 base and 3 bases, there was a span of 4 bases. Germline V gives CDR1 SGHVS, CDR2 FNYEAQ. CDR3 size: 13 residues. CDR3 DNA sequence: TGTGCCAGCAGCTTAGAACACAATCAGCCCCAGCATTTT. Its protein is CASSLEHNQPQHF.

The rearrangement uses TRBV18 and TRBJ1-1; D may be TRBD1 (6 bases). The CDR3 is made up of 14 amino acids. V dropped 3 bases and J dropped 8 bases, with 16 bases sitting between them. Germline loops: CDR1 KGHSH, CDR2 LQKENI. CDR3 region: CASSPEAWGTEAFF. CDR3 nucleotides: TGTGCCAGCTCACCCGAGGCGTGGGGGACAGAAGCTTTCTTT.

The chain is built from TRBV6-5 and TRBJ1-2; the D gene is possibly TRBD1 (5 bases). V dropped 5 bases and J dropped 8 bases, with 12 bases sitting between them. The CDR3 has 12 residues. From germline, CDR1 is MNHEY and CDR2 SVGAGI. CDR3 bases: TGTGCCAGCAGTCCGCAGGGAATAGGCTACACCTTC. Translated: CASSPQGIGYTF.

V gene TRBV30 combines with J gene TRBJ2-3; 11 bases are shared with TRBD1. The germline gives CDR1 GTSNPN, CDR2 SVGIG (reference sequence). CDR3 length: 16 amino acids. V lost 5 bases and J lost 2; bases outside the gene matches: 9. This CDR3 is CAWEVLDRGPTDTQYF. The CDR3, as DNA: TGTGCCTGGGAGGTGCTGGACAGGGGGCCCACAGATACGCAGTATTTT.

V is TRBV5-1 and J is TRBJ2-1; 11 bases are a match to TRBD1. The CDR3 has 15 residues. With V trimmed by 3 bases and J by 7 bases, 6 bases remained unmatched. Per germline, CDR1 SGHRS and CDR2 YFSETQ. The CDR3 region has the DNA TGCGCCAGCAGCTCTAGGGGACAGGGGGAAAATGAGCAGTTCTTC. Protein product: CASSSRGQGENEQFF.

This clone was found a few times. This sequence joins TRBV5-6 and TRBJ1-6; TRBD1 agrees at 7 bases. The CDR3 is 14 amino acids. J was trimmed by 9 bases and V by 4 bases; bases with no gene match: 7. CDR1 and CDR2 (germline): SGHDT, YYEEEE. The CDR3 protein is CASSRTGAGSPLHF. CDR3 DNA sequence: TGTGCCAGCAGCCGTACAGGGGCCGGTTCACCCCTCCACTTT.

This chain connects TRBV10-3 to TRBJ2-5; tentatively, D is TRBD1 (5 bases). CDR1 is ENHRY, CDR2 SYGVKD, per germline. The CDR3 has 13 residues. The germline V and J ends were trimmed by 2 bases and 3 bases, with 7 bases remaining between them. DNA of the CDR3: TGTGCCATCAGTGAGAAACAGGAAGAGACCCAGTACTTC. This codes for CAISEKQEETQYF.

This CDR3 is CASSPSTWEEQYF. CDR3 bases: TGTGCCAGCTCACCGTCCACCTGGGAGGAGCAGTACTTC. This rearrangement joins TRBV18 to TRBJ2-7, with D perhaps TRBD2 (5 bases). The germline V and J ends were trimmed by 3 bases and 7 bases, with 13 bases remaining between them. The CDR3 totals 13 residues. CDR1 is KGHSH and CDR2 is LQKENI in the germline V gene.

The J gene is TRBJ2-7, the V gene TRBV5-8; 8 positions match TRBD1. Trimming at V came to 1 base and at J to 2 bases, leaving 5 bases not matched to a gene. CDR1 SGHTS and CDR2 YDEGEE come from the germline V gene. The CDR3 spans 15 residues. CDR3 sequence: CASSLRQGATYEQYF. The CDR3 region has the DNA TGTGCCAGCAGCTTGAGGCAGGGGGCCACCTACGAGCAGTACTTC.

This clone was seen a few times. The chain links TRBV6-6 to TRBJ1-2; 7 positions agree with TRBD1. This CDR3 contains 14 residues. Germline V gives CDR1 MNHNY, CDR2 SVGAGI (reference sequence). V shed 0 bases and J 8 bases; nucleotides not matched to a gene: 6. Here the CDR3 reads CASSYSTGTSGYTF. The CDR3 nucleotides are TGTGCCAGCAGTTACTCGACAGGGACATCCGGCTACACCTTC.

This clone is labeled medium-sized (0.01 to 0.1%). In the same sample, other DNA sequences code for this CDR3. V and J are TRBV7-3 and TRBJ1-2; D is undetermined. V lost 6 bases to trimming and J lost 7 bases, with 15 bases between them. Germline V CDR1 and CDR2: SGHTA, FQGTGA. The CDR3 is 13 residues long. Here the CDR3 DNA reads TGTGCCAGCAGTCTCGAGAACTATGGTGGCTACACCTTC. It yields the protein CASSLENYGGYTF.

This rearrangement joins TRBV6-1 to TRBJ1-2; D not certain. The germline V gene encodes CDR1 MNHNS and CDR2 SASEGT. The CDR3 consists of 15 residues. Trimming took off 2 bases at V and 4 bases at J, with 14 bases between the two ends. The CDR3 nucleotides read TGTGCCAGCAGTGAAACACCGCGGACTGCCTATGGCTACACCTTC. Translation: CASSETPRTAYGYTF.